Presented here are 9 T cell receptor beta chains from one specimen sequenced in a study of T cells in Graves' hyperthyroidism and ophthalmopathy. Amplification of TCR beta CDR3 regions used RNA as the template. HTBI primers were the set used in a first-round RT-PCR of the TCR CDR3. Using its own MiXCR run on the multiplex PCR reads, TCRdb lists one record per CDR3 protein. The sample contains some 500,000 distinct CDR3 sequences, around 15% of which appear only once. Sequenced: blood. The receptors derive from a woman aged 18-35 years with Graves' hyperthyroidism.

This clonotype was found many times. The rearrangement links TRBV11-3 to TRBJ2-2, with TRBD1 matching 7 bases. CDR3 size: 16 residues. V lost 5 bases to trimming and J lost 0 bases; unmatched junction nucleotides: 6. CDR1 and CDR2 (germline): SGHNT, YENEEA. The CDR3 is CASSPGGGANTGELFF. The CDR3 nucleotides read TGTGCCAGCAGCCCAGGGGGTGGGGCGAACACCGGGGAGCTGTTTTTT.

This clonotype was seen repeatedly, ten times or more. The chain joins TRBV7-2 to TRBJ2-1; 13 nucleotides line up with TRBD2. CDR1 is SGHTA and CDR2 is FQGNSA in the germline V gene. The CDR3 consists of 15 residues. V was pared by 5 bases and J by 8 bases, with 6 bases of the junction left unmatched. This chain's CDR3 is CASSTRTSGRDEQFF. Here the CDR3 DNA reads TGTGCCAGCAGCACCCGGACTAGCGGGAGAGATGAGCAGTTCTTC.

This clonotype turned up a few times. The chain couples TRBV7-3 to TRBJ2-2; a weak D match, TRBD2 (5 bases). V lost 1 base, J lost 2 bases, and 11 bases lay in between. Germline V gene lookup returns CDR1 SGHTA and CDR2 FQGTGA. The CDR3 is made up of 16 amino acids. CDR3 nucleotide sequence: TGTGCCAGCAGCTTAATGGCTAGCTTTAACACCGGGGAGCTGTTTTTT. Translation: CASSLMASFNTGELFF.

A remark on this clonotype: A much more abundant neighbour one base away suggests this may be a read error. This sequence joins TRBV2 and TRBJ2-7; D assignment may be TRBD1 or TRBD2 (6 bases each). This CDR3 contains 11 residues. In germline, CDR1 is SNHLY, CDR2 FYNNEI. The CDR3 region is CASSDFGGQHF. DNA of the CDR3: TGTGCCAGCAGTGATTTTGGGGGGCAGCACTTC.

The gene calls are TRBV29-1 and TRBJ1-2; the D gene is possibly TRBD1 (6 bases). Germline values: CDR1 SQVTM, CDR2 ANQGSEA. This CDR3 has 16 residues. With 2 bases removed from V and 4 bases from J, the gap between germline ends came to 20 bases. The CDR3 DNA follows: TGCAGCGTTGAATCACCTGGCTCAGGGGTGGGCTATGGCTACACCTTC. Residues: CSVESPGSGVGYGYTF.

This clonotype was found many times. This chain uses TRBV20-1 with TRBJ2-1, with D possibly TRBD2 on 5 matching bases. The CDR3 consists of 15 residues. CDR1 and CDR2 (germline): DFQATT, SNEGSKA (reference sequence). Trimming cost V 1 base and J 6 bases, with 16 bases left between them. The CDR3 DNA reads TGCAGTGCTAGAGTACTAGAACTTCCGACCAATGAGCAGTTCTTC. Translating it yields CSARVLELPTNEQFF.

This clonotype was counted many times. The genes are TRBV11-2 and TRBJ2-1; TRBD2 might be the D (6 bases). Germline V gene lookup returns CDR1 SGHAT and CDR2 FQNNGV. CDR3 size: 16 residues. Trimming pared 5 bases from V and 8 bases from J, leaving 22 bases between. The CDR3 coding sequence is TGTGCCAGCAGCCCCCGTCTGGGGGGAACGGCGGATGAGCAGTTCTTC. Residues: CASSPRLGGTADEQFF.

J is TRBJ1-2 and V is TRBV19; the match to TRBD1 covers 8 bases. This CDR3 contains 14 residues. Germline V gives CDR1 LNHDA, CDR2 SQIVND (reference sequence). V lost 4 bases to trimming and J lost 14 bases; unmatched junction nucleotides: 15. CDR3 bases: TGTGCCAGTAGTAGTACAGGGGGACGCGAAGGCCTGACCTTC. This sequence encodes CASSSTGGREGLTF. Based on the CDR3 plus reference TRBV19 and TRBJ1-2, the full variable domain is DGGITQSPKYLFRKEGQNVTLSCEQNLNHDAMYWYRQDPGQGLRLIYYSQIVNDFQKGDIAEGYSVSREKKESFPLTVTSAQKNPTAFYLCASSSTGGREGLTFGSGTRLTVV.

About this clonotype itself: A read error may explain this, as a much larger clone is one base away. This chain connects TRBV11-1 to TRBJ2-7; D is perhaps TRBD2 (6 bases). This CDR3 comprises 15 residues. The V gene's germline CDR1 is SGHAT and CDR2 FQDESV (reference sequence). The chain's CDR3 is CANSLDYPSSYEQYF. The CDR3 nucleotides are TGTGCCAACAGCTTGGACTACCCGAGCTCCTACGAGCAGTACTTC.